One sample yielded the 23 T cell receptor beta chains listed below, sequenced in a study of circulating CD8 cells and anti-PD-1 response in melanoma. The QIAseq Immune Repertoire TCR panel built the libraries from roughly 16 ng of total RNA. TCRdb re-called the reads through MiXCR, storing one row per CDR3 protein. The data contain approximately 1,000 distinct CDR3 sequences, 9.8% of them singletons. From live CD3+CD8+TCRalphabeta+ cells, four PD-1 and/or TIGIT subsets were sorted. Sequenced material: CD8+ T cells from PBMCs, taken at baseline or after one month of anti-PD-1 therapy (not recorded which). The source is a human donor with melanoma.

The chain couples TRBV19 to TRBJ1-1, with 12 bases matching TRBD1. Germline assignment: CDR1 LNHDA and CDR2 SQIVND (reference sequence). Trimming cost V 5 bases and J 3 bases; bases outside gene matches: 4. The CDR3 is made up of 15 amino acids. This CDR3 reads CASSGDRGPDTEAFF. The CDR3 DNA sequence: TGTGCCAGTAGTGGGGACAGGGGGCCGGACACTGAAGCTTTCTTT.

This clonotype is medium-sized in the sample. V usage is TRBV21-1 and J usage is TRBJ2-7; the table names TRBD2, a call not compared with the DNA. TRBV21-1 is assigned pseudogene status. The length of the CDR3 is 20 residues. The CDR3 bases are TGTGCCAGCAGCAAAGAAGGGCTAGCGGGGGGCCCCGGATCCCCGCGGGAGCAGTACTTC. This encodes CASSKEGLAGGPGSPREQYF.

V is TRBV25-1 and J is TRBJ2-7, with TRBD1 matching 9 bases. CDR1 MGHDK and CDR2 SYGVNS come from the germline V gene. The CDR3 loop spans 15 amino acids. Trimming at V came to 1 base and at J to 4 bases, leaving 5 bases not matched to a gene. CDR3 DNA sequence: TGTGCCAGCAGTGAATCTCCGGGACAGGGTTACGAGCAGTACTTC. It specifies CASSESPGQGYEQYF.

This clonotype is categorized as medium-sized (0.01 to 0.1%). The CDR3 loop is CASSLPLRGQGAFF. DNA of the CDR3: TGTGCCAGCAGCTTGCCCCTTCGGGGGCAGGGAGCTTTCTTT. The genes are TRBV5-5 and TRBJ1-1, with D possibly matching TRBD1 (6 bases). Between the trimmed V and J ends, which lost 1 base and 10 bases, there was a span of 17 bases. CDR1 and CDR2 (germline): SGHKS, YYEKEE (reference sequence). This CDR3 region has 14 residues.

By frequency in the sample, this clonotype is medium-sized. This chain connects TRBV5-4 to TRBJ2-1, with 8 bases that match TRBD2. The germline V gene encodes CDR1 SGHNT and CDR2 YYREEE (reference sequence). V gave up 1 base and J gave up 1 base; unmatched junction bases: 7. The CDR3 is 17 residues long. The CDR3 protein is CASSLILGGASYNEQFF. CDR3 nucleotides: TGTGCCAGCAGCTTGATACTCGGGGGGGCGTCCTACAATGAGCAGTTCTTC.

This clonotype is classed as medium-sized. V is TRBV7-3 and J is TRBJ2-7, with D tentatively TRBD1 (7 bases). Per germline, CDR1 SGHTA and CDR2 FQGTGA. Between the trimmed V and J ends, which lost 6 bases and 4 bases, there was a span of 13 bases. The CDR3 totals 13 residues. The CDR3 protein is CASSPSGGYEQYF. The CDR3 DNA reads TGTGCCAGCAGTCCCTCAGGGGGGTACGAGCAGTACTTC.

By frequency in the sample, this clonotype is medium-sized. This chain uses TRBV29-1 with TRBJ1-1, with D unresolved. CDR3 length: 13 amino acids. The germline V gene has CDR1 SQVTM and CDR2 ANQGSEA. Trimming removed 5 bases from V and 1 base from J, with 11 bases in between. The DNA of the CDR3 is TGCAGCGTTAGGGCCTGGGAGAACACTGAAGCTTTCTTT. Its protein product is CSVRAWENTEAFF.

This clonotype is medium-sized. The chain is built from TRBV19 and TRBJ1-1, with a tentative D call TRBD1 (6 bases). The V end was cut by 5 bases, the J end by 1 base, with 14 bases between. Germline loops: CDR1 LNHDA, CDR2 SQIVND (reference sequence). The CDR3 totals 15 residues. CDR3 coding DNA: TGTGCCAGTAGTGGGGGGCGTCCCACGAACACTGAAGCTTTCTTT. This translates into CASSGGRPTNTEAFF.

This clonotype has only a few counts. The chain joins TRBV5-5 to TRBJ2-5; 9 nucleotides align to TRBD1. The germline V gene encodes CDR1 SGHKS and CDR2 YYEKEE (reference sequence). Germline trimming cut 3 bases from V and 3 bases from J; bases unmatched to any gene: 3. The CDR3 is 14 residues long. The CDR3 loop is CASSWRTGEETQYF. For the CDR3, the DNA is TGTGCCAGCAGCTGGAGGACAGGGGAAGAGACCCAGTACTTC. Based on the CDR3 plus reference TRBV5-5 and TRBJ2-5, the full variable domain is DAGVTQSPTHLIKTRGQQVTLRCSPISGHKSVSWYQQVLGQGPQFIFQYYEKEERGRGNFPDRFSARQFPNYSSELNVNALLLGDSALYLCASSWRTGEETQYFGPGTRLLVL.

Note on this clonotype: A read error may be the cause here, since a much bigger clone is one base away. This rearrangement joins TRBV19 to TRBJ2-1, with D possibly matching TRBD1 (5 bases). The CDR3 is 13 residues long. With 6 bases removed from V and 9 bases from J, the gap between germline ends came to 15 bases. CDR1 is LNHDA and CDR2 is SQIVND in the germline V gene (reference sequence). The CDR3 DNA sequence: TGTGCCAGTAGCCCGATGAGCCAGGGTGAGCAGTTCTTC. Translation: CASSPMSQGEQFF.

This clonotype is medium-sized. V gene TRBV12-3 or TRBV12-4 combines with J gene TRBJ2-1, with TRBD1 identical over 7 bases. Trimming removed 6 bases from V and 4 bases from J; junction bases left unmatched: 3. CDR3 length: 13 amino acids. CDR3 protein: CASSWTGYNEQFF. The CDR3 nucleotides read TGTGCCAGCAGCTGGACAGGATACAATGAGCAGTTCTTC.

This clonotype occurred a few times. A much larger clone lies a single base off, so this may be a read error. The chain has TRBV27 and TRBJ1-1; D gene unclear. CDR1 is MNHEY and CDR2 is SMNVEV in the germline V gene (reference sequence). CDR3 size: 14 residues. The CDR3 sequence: CASSSSDTNTEVFF. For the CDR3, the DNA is TGTGCCAGCAGTTCATCCGACACGAACACTGAAGTTTTCTTT.

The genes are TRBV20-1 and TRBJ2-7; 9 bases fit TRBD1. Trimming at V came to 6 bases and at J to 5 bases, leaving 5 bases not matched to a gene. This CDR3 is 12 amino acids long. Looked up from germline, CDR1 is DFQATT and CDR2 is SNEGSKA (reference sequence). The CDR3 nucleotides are TGCAGTGCCACCGGACAGGGGAACGAGCAGTACTTC. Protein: CSATGQGNEQYF.

Here the CDR3 reads CASSIYNQPQHF. In DNA, the CDR3 is TGTGCCAGTAGTATTTACAATCAGCCCCAGCATTTT. V gene TRBV19 combines with J gene TRBJ1-5, with D hard to call. This CDR3 is 12 amino acids long. Per germline, CDR1 LNHDA and CDR2 SQIVND (reference sequence). Trimming took off 3 bases at V and 3 bases at J, with 3 bases between the two ends.

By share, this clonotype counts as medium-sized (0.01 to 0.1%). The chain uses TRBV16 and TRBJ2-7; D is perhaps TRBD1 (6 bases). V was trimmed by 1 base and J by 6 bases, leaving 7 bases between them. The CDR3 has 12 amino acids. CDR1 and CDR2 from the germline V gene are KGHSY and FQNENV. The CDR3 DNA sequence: TGTGCCAGCAGCCAATTAGGGGGCGAGCAGTACTTC. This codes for CASSQLGGEQYF. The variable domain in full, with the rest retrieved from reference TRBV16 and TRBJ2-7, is GEEVAQTPKHLVRGEGQKAKLYCAPIKGHSYVFWYQQVLKNEFKFLISFQNENVFDETGMPKERFSAKCLPNSPCSLEIQATKLEDSAVYFCASSQLGGEQYFGPGTRLTVT.

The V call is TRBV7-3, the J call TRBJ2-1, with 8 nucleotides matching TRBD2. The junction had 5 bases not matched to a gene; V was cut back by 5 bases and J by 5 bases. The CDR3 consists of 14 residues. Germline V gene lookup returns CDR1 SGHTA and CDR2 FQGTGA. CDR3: CASSETSANNEQFF. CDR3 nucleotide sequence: TGTGCCAGCAGCGAGACTAGCGCCAACAATGAGCAGTTCTTC.

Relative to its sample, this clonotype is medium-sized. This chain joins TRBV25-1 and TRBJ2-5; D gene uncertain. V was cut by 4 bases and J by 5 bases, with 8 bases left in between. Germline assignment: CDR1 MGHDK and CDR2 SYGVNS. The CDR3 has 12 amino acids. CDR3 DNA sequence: TGTGCCAGCAGTGCCCAGTCGGAGACCCAGTACTTC. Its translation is CASSAQSETQYF. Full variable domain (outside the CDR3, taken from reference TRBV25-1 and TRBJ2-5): EADIYQTPRYLVIGTGKKITLECSQTMGHDKMYWYQQDPGMELHLIHYSYGVNSTEKGDLSSESTVSRIRTEHFPLTLESARPSHTSQYLCASSAQSETQYFGPGTRLLVL.

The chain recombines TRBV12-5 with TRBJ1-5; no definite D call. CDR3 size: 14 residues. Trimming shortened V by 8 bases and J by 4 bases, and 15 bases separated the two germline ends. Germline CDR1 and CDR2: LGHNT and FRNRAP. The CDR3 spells CASLSTLRNQPQHF. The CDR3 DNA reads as TGTGCTAGTCTCAGCACTTTGCGGAATCAGCCCCAGCATTTT.

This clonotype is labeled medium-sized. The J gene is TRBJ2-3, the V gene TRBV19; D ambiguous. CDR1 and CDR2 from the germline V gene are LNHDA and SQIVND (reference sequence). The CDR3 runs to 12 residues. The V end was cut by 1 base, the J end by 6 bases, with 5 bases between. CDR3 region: CASSIARDTQYF. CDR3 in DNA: TGTGCCAGTAGTATAGCCCGGGATACGCAGTATTTT.

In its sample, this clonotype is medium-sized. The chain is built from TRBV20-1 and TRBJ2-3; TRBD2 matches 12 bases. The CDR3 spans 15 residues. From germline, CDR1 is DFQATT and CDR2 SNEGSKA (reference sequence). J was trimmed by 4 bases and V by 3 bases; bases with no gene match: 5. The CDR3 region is CSASLGLAGPDTQYF. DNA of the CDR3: TGCAGTGCTAGTCTAGGACTAGCGGGGCCAGATACGCAGTATTTT.

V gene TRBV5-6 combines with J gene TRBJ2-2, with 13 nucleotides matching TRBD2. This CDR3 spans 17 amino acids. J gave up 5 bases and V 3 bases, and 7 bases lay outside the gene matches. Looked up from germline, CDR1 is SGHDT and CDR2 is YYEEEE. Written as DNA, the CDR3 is TGTGCCAGCAGCTCCCAAGGACTAGCGGGGGTGACCGGGGAGCTGTTTTTT. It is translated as CASSSQGLAGVTGELFF.

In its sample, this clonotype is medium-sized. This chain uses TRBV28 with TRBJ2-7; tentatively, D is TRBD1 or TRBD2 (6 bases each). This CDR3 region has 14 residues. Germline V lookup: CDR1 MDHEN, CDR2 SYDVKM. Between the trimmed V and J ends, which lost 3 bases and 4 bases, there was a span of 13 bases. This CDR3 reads CASSFPGAGYEQYF. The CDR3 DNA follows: TGTGCCAGCAGTTTCCCGGGGGCGGGATACGAGCAGTACTTC.

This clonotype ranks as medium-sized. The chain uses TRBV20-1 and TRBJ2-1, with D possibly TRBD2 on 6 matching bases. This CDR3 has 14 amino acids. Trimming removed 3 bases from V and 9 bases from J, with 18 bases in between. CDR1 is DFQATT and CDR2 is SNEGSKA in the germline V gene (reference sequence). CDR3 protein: CSARRRAAGGEQFF. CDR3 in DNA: TGCAGTGCTAGGCGGAGAGCGGCCGGGGGTGAGCAGTTCTTC.